This T cell receptor beta chain was recovered during a study of blood T cell repertoires in COVID-19. The CDR3 extends over 16 amino acids. The V end lost 6 bases, the J end lost 1 base, and 18 bases lay between the germline ends. Germline lookup yields CDR1 SGHTA and CDR2 FQGNSA. The repertoire was sequenced with immunoSEQ multiplex PCR; TCRdb's copy has only in-frame clones and lacks some. Of 120,000 or so clones in the sample, around 77% were seen once. The chain employs TRBV7-2 and TRBJ1-2; possibly TRBD1 for D (6 bases). Sequencing was carried out using peripheral blood. The sequence came from a human donor in a cohort sampled during active COVID-19. In nucleotides, the CDR3 is TGTGCCAGCAGGGGGGGGGCAGCAGGTCTTAACTATGGCTACACCTTC. Its translation is CASRGGAAGLNYGYTF.